This T cell receptor (beta chain) was found in a study of blood T cell repertoires in COVID-19. About the research overall: PBMCs, B-cell-depleted T cells, or T cells provided the cDNA or gDNA that made up the material.

Across under 25 US areas, participants ranged in age from roughly 18 to 95 years. Participants' own reports of clinical history determined their cohort assignment. Trimming left V 6 bases short and J 2 bases short, with 17 bases between. CDR1 and CDR2 from the germline V gene are MNHEY and SMNVEV (reference sequence). The CDR3 loop spans 15 amino acids. Sequencing used immunoSEQ multiplex PCR; TCRdb keeps in-frame clones, though not all of them. The table includes a few hundred thousand clones, 70% to 90% detected once. This receptor was identified in a woman between 18 and 30 years old who had been exposed to COVID-19. This sequence joins TRBV27 and TRBJ2-7, with D possibly being TRBD2 (6 bases). The sample consisted of PBMCs or T cells enriched from blood (not recorded which). The CDR3 region has the DNA TGTGCCAGCAGAGCCCCCCGCGGGAAGACCTACGAGCAGTACTTC. Translation: CASRAPRGKTYEQYF.